This TCR beta chain was documented in a study of blood T cell repertoires in COVID-19. Study details: Donors in the United States, Italy and Spain gave samples during acute or convalescent COVID-19. T cells, B-cell-depleted T cells, or PBMCs provided the cDNA or gDNA that served as material.

Germline CDR1 reads SQVTM; CDR2 reads ANQGSEA. The V and J ends lost 5 bases and 4 bases, in that order; junction bases with no gene match: 4. The CDR3 totals 14 residues. Measured with immunoSEQ multiplex PCR; TCRdb has only the in-frame clones, and not every one. This sample carries some 220,000 clones, approximately 80% of them seen once, and the ten largest clones take 13%. The sample consisted of peripheral blood. The rearrangement uses TRBV29-1 and TRBJ2-6; TRBD1 aligns across 8 bases. The receptor was derived from a human donor in a cohort sampled during active COVID-19. The CDR3 spells CSVQGAGGANVLTF. CDR3 bases: TGCAGCGTTCAGGGGGCTGGAGGGGCCAACGTCCTGACTTTC.